Reported below is one TCR beta chain. What it binds is unknown. The primer mix had 60 Vbeta and 13 Jbeta primers. The table came from immunoSEQ multiplex PCR; TCRdb's copy has only in-frame clones and leaves some out. The sample consists of 150,000 to 180,000 clones, roughly 77% of them appearing once. Trimming cost V 2 bases and J 5 bases; bases outside gene matches: 7. This CDR3 region has 16 residues. Germline values: CDR1 SGDLS, CDR2 YYNGEE. This specimen belongs to a study of cytomegalovirus exposure and HLA in healthy donors. Findings and limits, study-wide: In a later analysis, TCR association rates varied by HLA locus: DRB1 most, HLA-C fewest.

V is TRBV9 and J is TRBJ2-1; TRBD2 matches 10 bases. The clonotype was recovered from a man under 40 in good health and CMV-seropositive. What was sequenced was PBMCs. CDR3 bases: TGTGCCAGCAGCGTTGGAAGGACTAGCGGAAACAATGAGCAGTTCTTC. This codes for CASSVGRTSGNNEQFF.